The next 3 T cell receptor beta chains were all read from a single sample in a study of T cells in Graves' hyperthyroidism and ophthalmopathy. From RNA transcripts, TCR beta CDR3 regions were amplified. A set of HTBI primers served as the primers for a first-round RT-PCR of the TCR CDR3. TCRdb used MiXCR to reprocess the multiplex PCR reads, holding one entry per CDR3 protein. This repertoire shows approximately 530,000 distinct CDR3 sequences, around 20% found once; its top ten account for around 50%. Material for sequencing was blood. These receptors were taken from a man aged 35 to 55 with Graves' ophthalmopathy.

This chain joins TRBV4-3 and TRBJ2-1, with D unclear. The CDR3 consists of 15 residues. Germline V gives CDR1 LGHNA, CDR2 YSLEER. Trimming removed 5 bases at V and 0 bases at J, with 11 bases between. The CDR3 region has the DNA TGCGCCAGCAGCGAATCCCCCAGCTCCTACAATGAGCAGTTCTTC. Translated, it gives CASSESPSSYNEQFF.

The chain joins TRBV20-1 to TRBJ1-2; perhaps TRBD1 as D (6 bases). With 1 base removed from V and 4 bases from J, the gap between germline ends came to 13 bases. The CDR3 has 14 amino acids. Germline CDR1 is DFQATT and CDR2 is SNEGSKA (reference sequence). CDR3 sequence: CSARATGTPYGYTF. DNA for the CDR3: TGCAGTGCTAGAGCTACAGGGACTCCCTATGGCTACACCTTC.

This clonotype was seen repeatedly, ten times or more. This sequence joins TRBV7-2 and TRBJ2-2; weak D call: TRBD2 (6 bases). The germline V gene has CDR1 SGHTA and CDR2 FQGNSA. The CDR3 runs 14 residues. Trimming stripped 1 base from V and 5 bases from J, with 8 bases between. CDR3 sequence: CASSLGRGTGELFF. The CDR3 nucleotides read TGTGCCAGCAGCTTAGGGAGGGGAACCGGGGAGCTGTTTTTT.